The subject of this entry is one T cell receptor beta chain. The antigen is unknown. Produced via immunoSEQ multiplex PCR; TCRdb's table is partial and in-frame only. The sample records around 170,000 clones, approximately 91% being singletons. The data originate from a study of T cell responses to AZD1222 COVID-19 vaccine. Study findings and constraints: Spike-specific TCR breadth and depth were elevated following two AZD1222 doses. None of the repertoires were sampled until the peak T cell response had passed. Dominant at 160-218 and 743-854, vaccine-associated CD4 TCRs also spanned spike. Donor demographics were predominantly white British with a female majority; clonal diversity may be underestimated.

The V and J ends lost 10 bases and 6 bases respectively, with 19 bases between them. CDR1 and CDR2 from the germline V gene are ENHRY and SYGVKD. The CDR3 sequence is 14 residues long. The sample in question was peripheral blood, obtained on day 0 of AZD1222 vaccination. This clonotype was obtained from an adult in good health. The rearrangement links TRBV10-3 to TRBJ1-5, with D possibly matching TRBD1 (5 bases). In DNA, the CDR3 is TGTGCCACCACTCCCCAAGGACAAAGTCAGCCCCAGCATTTT. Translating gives CATTPQGQSQPQHF.